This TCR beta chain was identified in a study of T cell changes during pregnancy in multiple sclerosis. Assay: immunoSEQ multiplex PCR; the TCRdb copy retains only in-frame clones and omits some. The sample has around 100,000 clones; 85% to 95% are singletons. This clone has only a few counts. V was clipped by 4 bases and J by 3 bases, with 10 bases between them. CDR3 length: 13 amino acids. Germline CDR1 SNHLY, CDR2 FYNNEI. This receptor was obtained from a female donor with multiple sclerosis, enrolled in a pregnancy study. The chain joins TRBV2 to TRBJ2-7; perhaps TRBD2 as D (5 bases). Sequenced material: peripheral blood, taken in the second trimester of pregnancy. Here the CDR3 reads CASSVGDGYEQYF. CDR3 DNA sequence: TGTGCCAGCAGTGTCGGGGATGGCTACGAGCAGTACTTC.